This note documents a single T cell receptor beta chain sequence. This entry comes from a study of shared clonotypes between healthy human individuals. In germline, CDR1 is MNHEY, CDR2 SMNVEV (reference sequence). This CDR3 contains 18 residues. Trimming cost V 5 bases and J 1 base; bases outside gene matches: 5. Sequencing was performed with immunoSEQ multiplex PCR; in TCRdb, only in-frame clones are kept and a portion is missing. The table lists more than 900,000 clones, around 78% of them singletons. This receptor was identified in a man between 18 and 29 years old in good health. Some clones in this sample may be carry-over from other donors' samples. The chain links TRBV27 to TRBJ2-1, with 16 bases identical to TRBD2. The sequenced material came from memory CD4+ T cells from PBMCs. Sample subset: CD45RA-negative fraction. Here the CDR3 DNA reads TGTGCCAGCAGTACGGGACTAGCGGGAGGGGGGTCCTACAATGAGCAGTTCTTC. Its translation: CASSTGLAGGGSYNEQFF.